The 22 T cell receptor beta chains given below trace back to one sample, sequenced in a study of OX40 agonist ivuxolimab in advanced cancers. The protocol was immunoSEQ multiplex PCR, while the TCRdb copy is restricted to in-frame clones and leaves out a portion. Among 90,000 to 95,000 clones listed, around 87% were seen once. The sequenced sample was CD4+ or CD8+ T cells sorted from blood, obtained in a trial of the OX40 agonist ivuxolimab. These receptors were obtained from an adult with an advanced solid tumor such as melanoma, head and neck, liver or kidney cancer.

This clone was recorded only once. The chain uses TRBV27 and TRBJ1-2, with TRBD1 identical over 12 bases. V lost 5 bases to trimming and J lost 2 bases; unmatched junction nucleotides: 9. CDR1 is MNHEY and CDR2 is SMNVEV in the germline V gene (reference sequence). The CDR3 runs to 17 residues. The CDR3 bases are TGTGCCAGCAGTCCGCTTATGGGGACAGGGGGCAACTATGGCTACACCTTC. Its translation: CASSPLMGTGGNYGYTF.

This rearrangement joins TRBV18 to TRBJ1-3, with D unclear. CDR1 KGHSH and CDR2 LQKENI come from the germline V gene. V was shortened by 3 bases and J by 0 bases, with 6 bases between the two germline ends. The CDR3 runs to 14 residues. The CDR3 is CASSPASSGNTIYF. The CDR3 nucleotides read TGTGCCAGCTCACCGGCCAGCTCTGGAAACACCATATATTTT.

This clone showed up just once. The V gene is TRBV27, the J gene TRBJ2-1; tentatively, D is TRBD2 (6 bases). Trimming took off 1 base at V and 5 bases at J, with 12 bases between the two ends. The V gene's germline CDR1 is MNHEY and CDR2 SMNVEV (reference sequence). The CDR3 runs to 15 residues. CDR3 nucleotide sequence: TGTGCCAGCAGTTTATACGGGAGCAGCCACAATGAGCAGTTCTTC. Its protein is CASSLYGSSHNEQFF.

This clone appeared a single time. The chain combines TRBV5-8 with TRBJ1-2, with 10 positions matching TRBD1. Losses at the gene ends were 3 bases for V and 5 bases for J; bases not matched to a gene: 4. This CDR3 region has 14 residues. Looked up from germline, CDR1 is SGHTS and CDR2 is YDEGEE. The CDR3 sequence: CASSWDRGSYGYTF. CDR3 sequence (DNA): TGTGCCAGCAGCTGGGACAGGGGAAGTTATGGCTACACCTTC.

For the CDR3, the DNA is TGTGCCAGCAGCCACAGGGGGTCTGAGACCCAGTACTTC. Translated: CASSHRGSETQYF. The chain joins TRBV5-6 to TRBJ2-5, with TRBD1 matching 8 bases. This CDR3 is 13 amino acids long. CDR1 and CDR2 from the germline V gene are SGHDT and YYEEEE. V gave up 4 bases and J gave up 5 bases; unmatched junction bases: 4.

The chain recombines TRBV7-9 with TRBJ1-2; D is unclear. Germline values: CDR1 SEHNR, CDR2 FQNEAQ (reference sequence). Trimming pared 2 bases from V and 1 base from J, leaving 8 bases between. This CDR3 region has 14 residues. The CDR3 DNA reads TGTGCCAGCAGCTTATCTGGGAGTAACTATGGCTACACCTTC. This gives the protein CASSLSGSNYGYTF.

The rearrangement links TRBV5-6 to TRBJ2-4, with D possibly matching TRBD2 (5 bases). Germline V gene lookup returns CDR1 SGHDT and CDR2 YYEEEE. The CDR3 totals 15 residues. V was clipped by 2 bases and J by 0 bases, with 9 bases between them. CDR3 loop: CASSFYEGAKNIQYF. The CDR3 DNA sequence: TGTGCCAGCAGCTTTTACGAGGGAGCCAAAAACATTCAGTACTTC.

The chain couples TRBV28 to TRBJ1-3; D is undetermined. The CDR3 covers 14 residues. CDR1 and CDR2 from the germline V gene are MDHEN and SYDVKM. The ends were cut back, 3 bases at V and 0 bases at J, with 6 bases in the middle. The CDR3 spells CASSFGFSGNTIYF. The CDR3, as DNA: TGTGCCAGCAGTTTCGGATTCTCTGGAAACACCATATATTTT.

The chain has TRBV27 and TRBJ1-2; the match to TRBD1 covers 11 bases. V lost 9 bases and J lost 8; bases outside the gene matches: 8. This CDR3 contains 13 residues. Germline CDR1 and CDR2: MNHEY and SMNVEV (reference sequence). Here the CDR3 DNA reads TGTGCCAGTAGGACAGGGGGCGCAAGAGGCTACACCTTC. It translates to CASRTGGARGYTF.

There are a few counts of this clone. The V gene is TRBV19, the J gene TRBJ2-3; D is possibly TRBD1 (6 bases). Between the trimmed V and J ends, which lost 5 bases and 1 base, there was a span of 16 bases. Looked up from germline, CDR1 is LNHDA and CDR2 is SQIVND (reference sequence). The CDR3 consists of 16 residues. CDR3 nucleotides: TGTGCCAGTAGTTTCCAAGCAGGGGAAGGCACAGATACGCAGTATTTT. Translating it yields CASSFQAGEGTDTQYF.

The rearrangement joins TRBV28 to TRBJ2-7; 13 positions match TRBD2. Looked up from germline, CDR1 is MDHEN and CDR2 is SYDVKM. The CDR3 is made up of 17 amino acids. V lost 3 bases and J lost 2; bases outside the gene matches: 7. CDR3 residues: CASSFGRGLAGPYEQYF. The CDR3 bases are TGTGCCAGCAGTTTTGGGAGGGGACTAGCGGGACCCTACGAGCAGTACTTC.

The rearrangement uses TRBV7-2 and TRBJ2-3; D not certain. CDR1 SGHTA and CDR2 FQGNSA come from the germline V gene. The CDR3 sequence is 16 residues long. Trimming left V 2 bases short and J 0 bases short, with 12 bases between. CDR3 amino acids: CASSLMGDPSTDTQYF. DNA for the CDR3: TGTGCCAGCAGCTTAATGGGCGATCCCAGCACAGATACGCAGTATTTT.

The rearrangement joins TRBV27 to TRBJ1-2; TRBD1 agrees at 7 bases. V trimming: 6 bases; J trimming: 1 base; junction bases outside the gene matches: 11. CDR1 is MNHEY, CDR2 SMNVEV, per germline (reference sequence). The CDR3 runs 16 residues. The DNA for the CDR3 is TGTGCCAGCAGGCCAGACAGGGCCGCGGGTAACTATGGCTACACCTTC. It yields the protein CASRPDRAAGNYGYTF.

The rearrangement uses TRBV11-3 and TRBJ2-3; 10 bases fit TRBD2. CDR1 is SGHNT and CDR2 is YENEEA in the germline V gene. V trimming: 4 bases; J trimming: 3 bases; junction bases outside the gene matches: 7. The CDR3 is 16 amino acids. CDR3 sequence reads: CASSYTGLAETDTQYF. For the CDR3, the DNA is TGTGCCAGCAGCTACACCGGACTAGCGGAAACAGATACGCAGTATTTT. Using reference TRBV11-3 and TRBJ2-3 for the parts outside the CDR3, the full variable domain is EAGVVQSPRYKIIEKKQPVAFWCNPISGHNTLYWYLQNLGQGPELLIRYENEEAVDDSQLPKDRFSAERLKGVDSTLKIQPAELGDSAVYLCASSYTGLAETDTQYFGPGTRLTVL.

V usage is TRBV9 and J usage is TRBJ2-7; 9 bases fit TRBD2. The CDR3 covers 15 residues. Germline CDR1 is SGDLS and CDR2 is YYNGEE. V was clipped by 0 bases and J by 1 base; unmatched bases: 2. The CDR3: CASSVVAGASYEQYF. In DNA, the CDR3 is TGTGCCAGCAGCGTAGTAGCGGGAGCGTCCTACGAGCAGTACTTC.

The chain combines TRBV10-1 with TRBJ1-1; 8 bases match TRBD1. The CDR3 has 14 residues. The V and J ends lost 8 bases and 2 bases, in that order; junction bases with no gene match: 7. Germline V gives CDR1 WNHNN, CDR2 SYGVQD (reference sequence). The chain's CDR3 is CASRGTGLNTEAFF. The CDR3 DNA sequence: TGCGCCAGCCGTGGGACAGGCTTAAACACTGAAGCTTTCTTT.

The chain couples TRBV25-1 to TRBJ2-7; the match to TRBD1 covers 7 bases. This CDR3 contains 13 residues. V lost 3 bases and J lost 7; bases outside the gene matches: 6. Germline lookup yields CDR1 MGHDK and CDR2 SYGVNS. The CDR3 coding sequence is TGTGCCAGCAGTGATTCGGGACAGACGGAGCAGTACGTC. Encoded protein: CASSDSGQTEQYV.

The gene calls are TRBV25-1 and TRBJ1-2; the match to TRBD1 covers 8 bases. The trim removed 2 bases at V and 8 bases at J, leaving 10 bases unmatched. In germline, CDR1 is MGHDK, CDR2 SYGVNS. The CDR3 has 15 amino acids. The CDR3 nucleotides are TGTGCCAGCAGTGAAAGCGGCAGGGGGCCGGAGGGCTACACCTTC. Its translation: CASSESGRGPEGYTF.

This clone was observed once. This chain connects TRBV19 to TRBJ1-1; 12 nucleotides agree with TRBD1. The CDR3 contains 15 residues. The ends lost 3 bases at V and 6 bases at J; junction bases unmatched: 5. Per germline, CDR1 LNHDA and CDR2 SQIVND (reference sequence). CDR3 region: CASSMFGTGGAEAFF. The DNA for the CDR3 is TGTGCCAGTAGTATGTTCGGGACAGGGGGCGCTGAAGCTTTCTTT.

The CDR3 is CAWSHTGVGNTIYF. As DNA, the CDR3 is TGTGCCTGGAGCCATACAGGGGTCGGAAACACCATATATTTT. V gene TRBV30 combines with J gene TRBJ1-3; 7 bases align to TRBD1. The CDR3 covers 14 residues. The V gene's germline CDR1 is GTSNPN and CDR2 SVGIG (reference sequence). The trim removed 3 bases at V and 4 bases at J, leaving 6 bases unmatched.

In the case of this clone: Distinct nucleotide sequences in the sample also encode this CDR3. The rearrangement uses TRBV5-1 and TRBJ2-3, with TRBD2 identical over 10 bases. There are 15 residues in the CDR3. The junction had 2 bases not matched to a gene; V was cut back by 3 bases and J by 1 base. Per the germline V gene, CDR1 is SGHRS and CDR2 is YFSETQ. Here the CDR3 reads CASSSLAGGTDTQYF. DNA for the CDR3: TGCGCCAGCAGCTCTCTAGCGGGAGGCACAGATACGCAGTATTTT.

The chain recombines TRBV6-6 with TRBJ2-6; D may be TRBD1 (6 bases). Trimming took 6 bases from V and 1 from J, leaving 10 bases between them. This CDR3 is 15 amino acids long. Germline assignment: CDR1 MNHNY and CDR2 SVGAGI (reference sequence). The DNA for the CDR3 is TGTGCCAGCAGGGAACAGGGATCTGGGGCCAACGTCCTGACTTTC. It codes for CASREQGSGANVLTF.